This entry features one T cell receptor beta chain sequence. What it binds is unknown. The limits of the CDR3 on the DNA are not certain, so only TCRdb's listed CDR3 is given. These data are taken from a study of cytomegalovirus exposure and HLA in healthy donors. The CDR3 numbers 15 amino acids, ends counted. CDR1 and CDR2 (germline): MGHRA, YSYEKL. 13 Jbeta primers and 60 Vbeta primers were used for the PCR. Clones were read by immunoSEQ multiplex PCR, and TCRdb kept only the in-frame ones, dropping some. The data hold under 200,000 clones, with approximately 71% observed a single time. Whole-study results and caveats: Excluded were some V segments that proved indistinguishable, including TRBV6-2 and TRBV6-3.

The source material was PBMCs. V is TRBV4-1 and J is TRBJ1-3; the table's D call TRBD1 went unverified against the DNA. The sequence derives from a young woman in good health and CMV-seropositive. The CDR3 here is CASSQFFGPGNTIYF.